This T cell receptor beta chain came from a study of blood T cell repertoires in COVID-19. Study-wide background: Sources were T cells, B-cell-depleted T cells, or PBMCs; the material itself was cDNA or gDNA.

In the original analysis: Quantification of nucleated cells was approximated via reference gene primer amplification. Profiled with immunoSEQ multiplex PCR; TCRdb holds only in-frame clones, not every one. V and J calls and clone size are copied from that table; D and trimming were computed from the DNA. The table lists roughly 230,000 clones, over 70% of them singletons. The source of this sequence is a man in his forties with acute or convalescent COVID-19. Sequenced: peripheral blood.

The CDR3 coding sequence is TGTGCCAGCAGTTCTCCGACACCATCCTACGAGCAGTACTTC. It specifies CASSSPTPSYEQYF. V is TRBV28 and J is TRBJ2-7; D not resolved. Germline V gene data show CDR1 as MDHEN and CDR2 as SYDVKM. V was cut by 4 bases and J by 1 base, with 11 bases left in between. There are 14 residues in the CDR3.